Listed below are T cell receptor beta chains from one sample, sequenced in a study of molecular identifiers for immune sequencing clone quantification. TCRdb ran MiXCR on the PCR reads and lists one entry per CDR3 protein. The sample holds roughly 300,000 distinct CDR3 sequences, roughly 24% seen once. The material sequenced was naive CD8+ T cells from blood, with Jurkat cell RNA spiked in. The receptors shown here come from a human donor in good health. Some libraries in this study had Jurkat cell RNA spiked in. The CDR3 runs from the conserved cysteine through the conserved F or W. A D gene is named only where the DNA matches it firmly. Size is stated for part of the rows, as once, few or many counts, or as a class when the clone is expanded.

.	TRBV30	.	13	TRBJ1-6	TGTGCCTGGAGCCCGGACCATAGTTCACCCCTCCACTTT	CAWSPDHSSPLHF
.	TRBV6-1	many	14	TRBJ2-7	TGTGCCAGCTTCCCGGCACTAGGGTCCTACGAGCAGTACTTC	CASFPALGSYEQYF
.	TRBV4-1	.	14	TRBJ2-7	TGCGCCAGCAGCCCATCCAGGGGATACTACGAGCAGTACTTC	CASSPSRGYYEQYF
.	TRBV13	.	14	TRBJ1-2	TGTGCCAGCAGCACTACGGGGGGTTCGAGTGGCTACACCTTC	CASSTTGGSSGYTF
.	TRBV12-3/TRBV12-4	.	14	TRBJ2-3	TGTGCCAGCTCCCAGGGGATGGAGGCAGATACGCAGTATTTT	CASSQGMEADTQYF
TRBD2	TRBV7-9	.	17	TRBJ2-2	TGTGCCAGCAGCCCCGGGAGGACTAGCGCGGTCACCGGGGAGCTGTTGTTT	CASSPGRTSAVTGELLF
.	TRBV21-1	.	19	TRBJ1-5	TGTGCCAGCAGCATAGACCGGGACAGGGCCGGCGTGAGCAATCAGCCCCAGCATTTT	CASSIDRDRAGVSNQPQHF
.	TRBV7-9	many	15	TRBJ2-7	TGTGCCAGCAGCCCAACCGGGACACCAAACTGGGAGCAGTACTTC	CASSPTGTPNWEQYF
.	TRBV23-1	many	15	TRBJ2-6	TGCGCCAGCAGTCAATGGAGCTCTGGGGCCAACGTCCTGACTTTC	CASSQWSSGANVLTF
.	TRBV4-3	many	16	TRBJ1-1	TGCGCCAGCAGCCAAGACAGCGGCAGAATGAACACTGAAGCTTTCTTT	CASSQDSGRMNTEAFF
TRBD1	TRBV9	few	15	TRBJ2-3	TGTGCCAGCAGCGTAGAGGGACAGGGGCTAGATACGCAGTATTTT	CASSVEGQGLDTQYF
.	TRBV27	.	18	TRBJ1-5	TGTGCCAGCAGTTTGATACTTGGGGGCAGACATAGCAATCAGCCCCAGCATTTT	CASSLILGGRHSNQPQHF
TRBD2	TRBV28	many	14	TRBJ2-1	TGTGCCACCCTTACTAGCGGGGGACACAATGAGCAGTTCTTC	CATLTSGGHNEQFF
.	TRBV27	.	15	TRBJ1-1	TGTGCCAGCAGTTTATCAGGGCACGTAGACACTGAAGCTTTCTTT	CASSLSGHVDTEAFF
.	TRBV5-4	.	14	TRBJ2-7	TGTGCCAGCAGAACCGGGACGGCACTTGCCGAGCAGTACTTC	CASRTGTALAEQYF
TRBD1	TRBV2	few	15	TRBJ2-5	TGTGCCAGCAGGAGCCCACAGGGGAACCAAGAGACCCAGTACTTC	CASRSPQGNQETQYF
.	TRBV4-3	many	17	TRBJ1-2	TGCGCCAGCAGCCAAGATCCGTATGCCCCGGACGACTATGGCTACACCTTC	CASSQDPYAPDDYGYTF